This entry lists 28 T cell receptor beta chains sequenced from one sample in a study of blood T cell repertoires in COVID-19. The protocol was immunoSEQ multiplex PCR, while the TCRdb copy is restricted to in-frame clones and leaves out a portion. The table lists hundreds of thousands of clones, approximately 90% of them singletons. The sequenced sample was PBMCs or T cells enriched from blood (not recorded which). The receptors here all came from a young man who had recovered from COVID-19.

The chain employs TRBV5-1 and TRBJ1-1; 7 bases agree with TRBD1. This CDR3 contains 13 residues. Germline lookup yields CDR1 SGHRS and CDR2 YFSETQ. Trimming took 4 bases from V and 11 from J; bases not matched to a gene: 11. The CDR3 coding sequence is TGCGCCAGCAGCACCGGACAGGCCGTAGGGGCTTTCTTT. Amino acid sequence: CASSTGQAVGAFF.

CDR3 sequence reads: CASSFPGTGSHEQYF. In DNA, the CDR3 is TGTGCCAGCAGTTTCCCCGGGACAGGGTCCCACGAGCAGTACTTC. The chain recombines TRBV28 with TRBJ2-7, with 9 bases identical to TRBD1. Germline CDR1 is MDHEN and CDR2 is SYDVKM. The CDR3 has 15 residues. The V gene end was trimmed by 3 bases and the J gene end by 5 bases; junction bases not matched to a gene: 8.

V and J are TRBV27 and TRBJ2-7; 7 bases match TRBD1. V gave up 2 bases and J gave up 0 bases; unmatched junction bases: 7. The CDR3 totals 16 residues. Germline V gives CDR1 MNHEY, CDR2 SMNVEV (reference sequence). Here the CDR3 reads CASSLRLGQLSYEQYF. CDR3 coding DNA: TGTGCCAGCAGTTTAAGATTGGGACAGCTCTCCTACGAGCAGTACTTC.

V and J are TRBV7-8 and TRBJ2-2; TRBD1 might be the D (7 bases). The germline V and J ends were trimmed by 4 bases and 6 bases, with 24 bases remaining between them. The CDR3 length is 18 residues. Germline lookup yields CDR1 SGHVS and CDR2 FQNEAQ. Here the CDR3 reads CASSSRRSAGQRAGELFF. As DNA, the CDR3 is TGTGCCAGCAGCTCACGCCGATCGGCGGGACAGAGGGCCGGGGAGCTGTTTTTT. The whole variable domain, remainder taken from reference TRBV7-8 and TRBJ2-2, is GAGVSQSPRYKVAKRGQDVALRCDPISGHVSLFWYQQALGQGPEFLTYFQNEAQLDKSGLPSDRFFAERPEGSVSTLKIQRTQQEDSAVYLCASSSRRSAGQRAGELFFGEGSRLTVL.

The chain recombines TRBV6-2 or TRBV6-3 with TRBJ2-1; 8 nucleotides line up with TRBD2. The CDR3 sequence is 15 residues long. Germline-derived CDR1 and CDR2 are MNHEY and SVGEGT. J lost 4 bases, V lost 5 bases, and 7 bases had no gene match. CDR3 in amino acids: CASSSGGRFYNEQFF. The CDR3 DNA sequence: TGTGCCAGCAGTAGCGGGGGCCGTTTTTACAATGAGCAGTTCTTC.

This chain links TRBV29-1 with TRBJ1-6, with D possibly matching TRBD1 (6 bases). The CDR3 is 13 amino acids. CDR1 is SQVTM and CDR2 is ANQGSEA in the germline V gene. V was shortened by 4 bases and J by 5 bases, with 9 bases between the two germline ends. CDR3 bases: TGCAGCGTTGCAGGGGCGAATAATTCACCCCTCCACTTT. Its translation is CSVAGANNSPLHF.

The V gene is TRBV6-5, the J gene TRBJ2-7; weak D call: TRBD2 (6 bases). Germline V lookup: CDR1 MNHEY, CDR2 SVGAGI. There are 15 residues in the CDR3. With 2 bases removed from V and 6 bases from J, the gap between germline ends came to 17 bases. This CDR3 is CASSYRGVGWVEQYF. CDR3 nucleotides: TGTGCCAGCAGTTACCGCGGGGTAGGGTGGGTCGAGCAGTACTTC.

V usage is TRBV7-6 and J usage is TRBJ2-7; D call uncertain. With 1 base removed from V and 6 bases from J, the gap between germline ends came to 4 bases. Germline V CDR1 and CDR2: SGHVS, FNYEAQ. CDR3 length equals 11 residues. Here the CDR3 reads CASSLDSEQYF. In DNA, the CDR3 is TGTGCCAGCAGCTTAGACAGCGAGCAGTACTTC.

The V gene is TRBV10-3, the J gene TRBJ2-3; 10 bases fit TRBD2. Germline CDR1 reads ENHRY; CDR2 reads SYGVKD. The CDR3 contains 16 residues. V was clipped by 10 bases and J by 0 bases; unmatched bases: 10. CDR3 bases: TGTGCCACCACCGGGACTAGCGAGTCAAGCACAGATACGCAGTATTTT. It is translated as CATTGTSESSTDTQYF.

The chain employs TRBV18 and TRBJ2-2; maybe TRBD1 (5 bases). CDR1 is KGHSH, CDR2 LQKENI, per germline. V lost 3 bases and J 0 bases, leaving 14 bases between the germline ends. The CDR3 has 17 amino acids. CDR3 sequence: CASSPFLLDTNTGELFF. The CDR3 region has the DNA TGTGCCAGCTCACCTTTTTTGCTGGACACGAACACCGGGGAGCTGTTTTTT.

The J gene is TRBJ2-7, the V gene TRBV6-2 or TRBV6-3; weak D call: TRBD1 (6 bases). The CDR3 is made up of 13 amino acids. The V end lost 4 bases, the J end lost 4 bases, and 11 bases lay between the germline ends. Looked up from germline, CDR1 is MNHEY and CDR2 is SVGEGT. CDR3 DNA sequence: TGTGCCAGCAGTTCCAGGGGTGGTTACGAGCAGTACTTC. Encoded protein: CASSSRGGYEQYF.

The chain employs TRBV27 and TRBJ2-1; TRBD1 agrees at 8 bases. V lost 3 bases and J lost 0; bases outside the gene matches: 13. This CDR3 has 19 amino acids. Germline assignment: CDR1 MNHEY and CDR2 SMNVEV (reference sequence). For the CDR3, the DNA is TGTGCCAGCAGTTTTACCGGGACAGGCCGACTAAGCTCCTACAATGAGCAGTTCTTC. This gives the protein CASSFTGTGRLSSYNEQFF.

This clone was observed a single time. The chain carries TRBV27 and TRBJ2-3; 7 bases agree with TRBD1. Germline trimming cut 3 bases from V and 0 bases from J; bases unmatched to any gene: 3. The CDR3 length is 15 residues. CDR1 and CDR2 (germline): MNHEY, SMNVEV (reference sequence). CDR3 protein: CASSFSTGSTDTQYF. The CDR3, as DNA: TGTGCCAGCAGTTTTTCGACAGGGAGCACAGATACGCAGTATTTT.

The DNA of the CDR3 is TGTGCCAGCAGCCAACCTAGGGGGAGGGAGAATGAGCAGTTCTTC. Translation gives CASSQPRGRENEQFF. The rearrangement links TRBV14 to TRBJ2-1; the D gene is possibly TRBD2 (7 bases). Germline-derived CDR1 and CDR2 are SGHDN and FVKESK. The CDR3 is 15 residues long. V shed 2 bases and J shed 7 bases, with 15 bases lying between them. Supplemented by reference TRBV14 and TRBJ2-1, the full variable domain reads EAGVTQFPSHSVIEKGQTVTLRCDPISGHDNLYWYRRVMGKEIKFLLHFVKESKQDESGMPNNRFLAERTGGTYSTLKVQPAELEDSGVYFCASSQPRGRENEQFFGPGTRLTVL.

CDR3 nucleotide sequence: TGTGCCAGCAGCCGGGAGGGAGTCGGCACCGGGGAGCTGTTTTTT. Translation: CASSREGVGTGELFF. The chain employs TRBV7-3 and TRBJ2-2, with 8 bases fitting TRBD2. The CDR3 totals 15 residues. Germline V CDR1 and CDR2: SGHTA, FQGTGA. V shed 5 bases, J shed 4 bases, and the junction held 6 bases outside the gene matches.

The chain employs TRBV5-1 and TRBJ2-3; 8 positions agree with TRBD2. From germline, CDR1 is SGHRS and CDR2 YFSETQ. The junction had 9 bases not matched to a gene; V was cut back by 0 bases and J by 3 bases. The CDR3 contains 17 residues. This chain's CDR3 is CASSLGSGAGVTDTQYF. The CDR3 coding sequence is TGCGCCAGCAGCTTGGGGTCCGGAGCGGGGGTGACAGATACGCAGTATTTT. The whole variable domain, filled in from reference TRBV5-1 and TRBJ2-3, reads KAGVTQTPRYLIKTRGQQVTLSCSPISGHRSVSWYQQTPGQGLQFLFEYFSETQRNKGNFPGRFSGRQFSNSRSEMNVSTLELGDSALYLCASSLGSGAGVTDTQYFGPGTRLTVL.

The rearrangement uses TRBV6-5 and TRBJ2-7; TRBD1 is a possible D gene (5 bases). The CDR3 has 14 residues. Germline V CDR1 and CDR2: MNHEY, SVGAGI. With 8 bases removed from V and 6 bases from J, the gap between germline ends came to 20 bases. CDR3 sequence: CASQPPGMGGEQYF. The CDR3 coding sequence is TGTGCCAGCCAACCCCCAGGGATGGGCGGCGAGCAGTACTTC.

The V call is TRBV5-6, the J call TRBJ1-2, with D possibly matching TRBD1 (5 bases). V gave up 4 bases and J gave up 3 bases, with 13 bases separating them. Per germline, CDR1 SGHDT and CDR2 YYEEEE. CDR3 length equals 14 residues. CDR3 DNA: TGTGCCAGCAGCCAGGGCCGGACCGACTATGGCTACACCTTC. It encodes CASSQGRTDYGYTF.

The chain couples TRBV18 to TRBJ2-1, with 8 bases identical to TRBD2. Unmatched junction bases numbered 7, after V lost 3 bases and J lost 0 bases. The CDR3 sequence is 17 residues long. CDR1 is KGHSH and CDR2 is LQKENI in the germline V gene. For the CDR3, the DNA is TGTGCCAGCTCACCGCTAGAAGCGGGAGTCTCCTACAATGAGCAGTTCTTC. The encoded protein is CASSPLEAGVSYNEQFF.

V is TRBV30 and J is TRBJ1-1; D gene uncertain. Germline loops: CDR1 GTSNPN, CDR2 SVGIG (reference sequence). This CDR3 has 13 amino acids. Trimming stripped 2 bases from V and 4 bases from J, with 11 bases between. The CDR3: CAWSLDWFTEAFF. As DNA, the CDR3 is TGTGCCTGGAGTCTGGACTGGTTCACTGAAGCTTTCTTT.

This sequence joins TRBV7-9 and TRBJ1-1; 8 bases map to TRBD1. Trimming at V came to 8 bases and at J to 0 bases, leaving 20 bases not matched to a gene. The CDR3 length is 19 residues. The germline V gene encodes CDR1 SEHNR and CDR2 FQNEAQ (reference sequence). The CDR3 loop is CASGPPPGQGRLVNTEAFF. In nucleotides, the CDR3 is TGTGCCAGCGGCCCACCCCCTGGACAGGGAAGGTTGGTGAACACTGAAGCTTTCTTT.

The genes are TRBV18 and TRBJ2-1, with D uncertain. Trimming cost V 2 bases and J 2 bases, with 4 bases left between them. CDR3 length equals 13 residues. Germline V gene sequence: CDR1 KGHSH, CDR2 LQKENI. The CDR3 DNA reads as TGTGCCAGCTCACCATTCACCTACAATGAGCAGTTCTTC. The encoded protein is CASSPFTYNEQFF. The whole variable domain, remainder taken from reference TRBV18 and TRBJ2-1, is NAGVMQNPRHLVRRRGQEARLRCSPMKGHSHVYWYRQLPEEGLKFMVYLQKENIIDESGMPKERFSAEFPKEGPSILRIQQVVRGDSAAYFCASSPFTYNEQFFGPGTRLTVL.

J is TRBJ2-2 and V is TRBV10-2; 8 bases are a match to TRBD1. The J segment lost 2 bases and the V segment lost 6 bases, leaving 8 bases of the junction unmatched. The CDR3 has 16 amino acids. Germline-derived CDR1 and CDR2 are WSHSY and SAAADI. The CDR3 loop reads CASRLTGAANTGELFF. CDR3 nucleotide sequence: TGCGCCAGCAGGTTGACAGGGGCCGCAAACACCGGGGAGCTGTTTTTT.

The chain carries TRBV3-1 (or the pseudogene TRBV3-2) and TRBJ2-3; the match to TRBD2 covers 14 bases. CDR3 length: 13 residues. Germline CDR1 is LGHDT and CDR2 is YNNKEL (reference sequence). Trimming cost V 3 bases and J 14 bases; bases outside gene matches: 4. The CDR3 reads CASSHGTSGGGYF. The CDR3 DNA sequence: TGTGCCAGCAGCCACGGGACTAGCGGGGGTGGGTATTTT.

Here the CDR3 DNA reads TGTGCCAGCCTTGCGGGGCCCGGTGAAAAACTGTTTTTT. Translated: CASLAGPGEKLFF. V and J are TRBV7-3 and TRBJ1-4; possible D gene TRBD1, 5 bases. Trimming removed 8 bases from V and 7 bases from J, with 14 bases in between. The CDR3 length is 13 residues. CDR1 and CDR2 (germline): SGHTA, FQGTGA.

This chain uses TRBV7-9 with TRBJ1-5; D is unclear. The germline CDR1 and CDR2 sequences are SEHNR and FQNEAQ (reference sequence). V was trimmed by 5 bases and J by 0 bases, leaving 11 bases between them. The CDR3 consists of 15 residues. CDR3 protein: CASSLGQHSNQPQHF. The CDR3 bases are TGTGCCAGCAGCCTAGGGCAACATAGCAATCAGCCCCAGCATTTT.

V is TRBV6-5 and J is TRBJ2-7; 7 nucleotides agree with TRBD2. Trimming cost V 4 bases and J 2 bases; bases outside gene matches: 5. The CDR3 is made up of 14 amino acids. CDR1 is MNHEY and CDR2 is SVGAGI in the germline V gene. The CDR3 DNA follows: TGTGCCAGCAGTTGGGGAGGGGAAGCCTACGAGCAGTACTTC. Residues: CASSWGGEAYEQYF.

The chain links TRBV5-1 to TRBJ2-7; TRBD2 matches at 11 bases. This CDR3 region has 16 residues. CDR1 is SGHRS, CDR2 YFSETQ, per germline. Germline trimming cut 1 base from V and 1 base from J; bases unmatched to any gene: 4. CDR3 sequence: CASSLKGTSGSYEQYF. The CDR3 nucleotides read TGCGCCAGCAGCTTGAAAGGGACTAGCGGTTCCTACGAGCAGTACTTC.